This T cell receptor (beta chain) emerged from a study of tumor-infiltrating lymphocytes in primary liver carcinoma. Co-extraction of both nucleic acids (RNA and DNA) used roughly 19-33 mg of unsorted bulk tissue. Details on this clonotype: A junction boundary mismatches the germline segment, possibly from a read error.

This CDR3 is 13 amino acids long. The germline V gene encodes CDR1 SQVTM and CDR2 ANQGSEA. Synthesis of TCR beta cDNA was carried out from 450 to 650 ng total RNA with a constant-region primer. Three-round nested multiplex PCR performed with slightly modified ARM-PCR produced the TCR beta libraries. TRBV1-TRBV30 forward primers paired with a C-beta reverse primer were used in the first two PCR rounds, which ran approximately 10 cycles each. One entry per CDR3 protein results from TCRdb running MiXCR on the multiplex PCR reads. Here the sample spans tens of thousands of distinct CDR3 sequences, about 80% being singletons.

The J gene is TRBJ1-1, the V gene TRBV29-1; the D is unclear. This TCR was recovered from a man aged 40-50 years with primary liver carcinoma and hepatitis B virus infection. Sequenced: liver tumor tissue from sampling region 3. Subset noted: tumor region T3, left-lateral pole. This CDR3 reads CSVEADEHTEASF. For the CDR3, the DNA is TGCAGCGTTGAAGCTGATGAGCACACTGAAGCTTCCTTT.